This TCR beta chain was recorded in a study of pediatric ulcerative colitis. Generated by immunoSEQ multiplex PCR, the TCRdb table keeps only in-frame clones and is missing some. The sample includes 20,000 to 25,000 clones, about two thirds of them seen just once. This CDR3 spans 14 amino acids. Germline CDR1 and CDR2: SNHLY and FYNNEI. V shed 7 bases, J shed 4 bases, and the junction held 7 bases outside the gene matches. During colonoscopy, one to two rectal pinch biopsies were collected. Study-wide findings and caveats: This repertoire reflects total lymphocytes rather than subpopulations like regulatory T cells. Rectal pinch biopsies may have included blood-derived T cells, especially in patients with overt colitis.

Turning to this clone: What it binds is not known.

Sequencing was performed on gut tissue. The chain combines TRBV2 with TRBJ1-1; TRBD1 aligns across 9 bases. The clonotype comes from a boy younger than 18 with severe ulcerative colitis. CDR3 sequence (DNA): TGTGCCAGCACTGCACAGGGGGCGCGCACTGAAGCTTTCTTT. Its translation is CASTAQGARTEAFF.